This TCR beta chain was sequenced during a study of CD8 T cells in Susac syndrome. Treatment-naive patients with stable or active relapsing-remitting disease were the multiple sclerosis controls. V was shortened by 9 bases and J by 3 bases, with 16 bases between the two germline ends. This CDR3 has 14 residues. Germline V gene sequence: CDR1 SGHRS, CDR2 YFSETQ. Reverse transcription of 0.5 to 1 ug RNA was performed with random hexamers. With immunoSEQ multiplex PCR, TCR beta CDR3 was amplified across 54 Vbeta and 13 Jbeta. TCRdb recomputed calls from the immunoSEQ multiplex PCR reads with MiXCR, one row per CDR3 protein. Of 150,000 to 250,000 distinct CDR3 sequences in the sample, about 95% are singletons; the top ten hold 0.093%.

The receptor was isolated from a human donor with multiple sclerosis. The rearrangement links TRBV5-1 to TRBJ2-1; either TRBD1 or TRBD2 may fit D (6 bases each). Specimen: CD4+ T cells from PBMCs. The CDR3 protein is CATYPGGDYNEQFF. CDR3 DNA sequence: TGCGCCACCTACCCCGGGGGCGACTACAATGAGCAGTTCTTC.